The 27 T cell receptor beta chains in this list originate from one sample, sequenced in a study of chemoradiotherapy in HPV16-positive cancers. TCRdb's copy holds only in-frame clones and misses some; the assay was immunoSEQ multiplex PCR. The sample includes approximately 9,000 clones, roughly 89% of them seen just once. The specimen was blood, collected from a patient who underwent chemoradiotherapy. The source of these receptors is a human donor with HPV-associated anogenital cancer.

The chain carries TRBV25-1 and TRBJ2-7, with a weak D call TRBD2 (7 bases). This CDR3 is built from 12 residues. Germline V gene lookup returns CDR1 MGHDK and CDR2 SYGVNS. V was shortened by 8 bases and J by 7 bases, with 15 bases between the two germline ends. CDR3 bases: TGTGCCAGCGAAGGGGGGGTGGTGGAGCAGTACTTC. Residues: CASEGGVVEQYF.

The chain links TRBV7-6 to TRBJ1-1; weak D call: TRBD1 (6 bases). The CDR3 runs 12 residues. In germline, CDR1 is SGHVS, CDR2 FNYEAQ. The V and J ends lost 5 bases and 6 bases respectively, with 10 bases between them. CDR3 in amino acids: CASSQQGAEAFF. The CDR3 DNA follows: TGTGCCAGCAGCCAACAGGGAGCTGAAGCTTTCTTT.

The chain employs TRBV4-2 and TRBJ1-2; no clear D. From germline, CDR1 is LGHNA and CDR2 YNFKEQ. V was cut by 0 bases and J by 4 bases, with 15 bases left in between. The CDR3 is 16 residues long. Here the CDR3 reads CASSQDSPLGTYGYTF. The CDR3 coding sequence is TGTGCCAGCAGCCAAGATTCCCCTCTAGGAACCTATGGCTACACCTTC.

This sequence joins TRBV6-5 and TRBJ2-1, with 16 positions matching TRBD2. J was trimmed by 9 bases and V by 7 bases; bases with no gene match: 6. The CDR3 has 15 residues. Germline V gives CDR1 MNHEY, CDR2 SVGAGI. DNA of the CDR3: TGTGCCAGCACTCCCGGGACTAGCGGGAGGGGTGAGCAGTTCTTC. Translation: CASTPGTSGRGEQFF.

The V and J genes are TRBV28 and TRBJ1-5, with a possible D match to TRBD1 (6 bases). The CDR3 contains 14 residues. Between the trimmed V and J ends, which lost 5 bases and 5 bases, there was a span of 13 bases. Germline lookup yields CDR1 MDHEN and CDR2 SYDVKM. The CDR3 nucleotides read TGTGCCAGCAGTCCCGGGGGCCAGGATCAGCCCCAGCATTTT. Translated: CASSPGGQDQPQHF. Using reference TRBV28 and TRBJ1-5 for the parts outside the CDR3, the full variable domain is DVKVTQSSRYLVKRTGEKVFLECVQDMDHENMFWYRQDPGLGLRLIYFSYDVKMKEKGDIPEGYSVSREKKERFSLILESASTNQTSMYLCASSPGGQDQPQHFGDGTRLSIL.

The rearrangement joins TRBV5-8 to TRBJ1-1; maybe TRBD1 (5 bases). The germline CDR1 and CDR2 sequences are SGHTS and YDEGEE. The CDR3 consists of 15 residues. V was shortened by 1 base and J by 1 base, with 11 bases between the two germline ends. This chain's CDR3 is CASSLLVQGNTEAFF. The DNA of the CDR3 is TGTGCCAGCAGCTTGTTAGTGCAGGGGAACACTGAAGCTTTCTTT.

This chain uses TRBV7-9 with TRBJ1-5; unclear D gene. The CDR3 runs to 14 residues. Germline V gives CDR1 SEHNR, CDR2 FQNEAQ (reference sequence). With 5 bases removed from V and 8 bases from J, the gap between germline ends came to 16 bases. CDR3 in amino acids: CASSRSTALEPQHF. In DNA form, the CDR3 reads TGTGCCAGCAGCCGATCGACCGCTTTAGAGCCCCAGCATTTT.

The chain couples TRBV7-3 to TRBJ2-3; 11 bases map to TRBD2. V was clipped by 5 bases and J by 2 bases; unmatched bases: 6. Germline V CDR1 and CDR2: SGHTA, FQGTGA. The CDR3 sequence is 16 residues long. The DNA for the CDR3 is TGTGCCAGCAGCCCATGGACTAGCGGGTTCACAGATACGCAGTATTTT. This sequence encodes CASSPWTSGFTDTQYF.

The genes are TRBV10-3 and TRBJ1-4; D might be TRBD1 (5 bases). V was trimmed by 5 bases and J by 6 bases, leaving 7 bases between them. The CDR3 runs 12 residues. Germline V gives CDR1 ENHRY, CDR2 SYGVKD. CDR3 coding DNA: TGTGCCATCAGTCAAGGGGATGAAAAACTGTTTTTT. Protein sequence: CAISQGDEKLFF.

The rearrangement uses TRBV30 and TRBJ1-2, with D possibly TRBD1 on 5 matching bases. Germline CDR1 GTSNPN, CDR2 SVGIG (reference sequence). This CDR3 has 14 amino acids. Trimming pared 4 bases from V and 1 base from J, leaving 13 bases between. CDR3 in DNA: TGTGCCTGGACTATCGGGGACGGTAACTATGGCTACACCTTC. Translating gives CAWTIGDGNYGYTF. The whole variable domain, remainder taken from reference TRBV30 and TRBJ1-2, is SQTIHQWPATLVQPVGSPLSLECTVEGTSNPNLYWYRQAAGRGLQLLFYSVGIGQISSEVPQNLSASRPQDRQFILSSKKLLLSDSGFYLCAWTIGDGNYGYTFGSGTRLTVV.

The rearrangement links TRBV28 to TRBJ2-7; D is perhaps TRBD1 or TRBD2 (5 bases each). The V gene lost 5 bases and the J gene lost 5 bases, with 22 bases spanning the gap. Per germline, CDR1 MDHEN and CDR2 SYDVKM. This CDR3 spans 16 amino acids. The CDR3 spells CASSLFQGPGPHEQYF. DNA of the CDR3: TGTGCCAGCAGTCTCTTCCAGGGACCCGGACCCCACGAGCAGTACTTC.

This chain uses TRBV18 with TRBJ1-3; the D is unclear. CDR3 length: 17 amino acids. The germline V gene encodes CDR1 KGHSH and CDR2 LQKENI. Trimming left V 0 bases short and J 0 bases short, with 12 bases between. CDR3 amino acids: CASSPPMGYLSGNTIYF. As DNA, the CDR3 is TGTGCCAGCTCACCACCGATGGGGTACCTCTCTGGAAACACCATATATTTT.

Written as DNA, the CDR3 is TGTGCCACCCGGGAGGGGGCGTTTGGCAATCAGCCCCAGCATTTT. This sequence encodes CATREGAFGNQPQHF. The chain recombines TRBV6-1 with TRBJ1-5, with TRBD1 identical over 7 bases. Germline V gene sequence: CDR1 MNHNS, CDR2 SASEGT. V was pared by 10 bases and J by 2 bases, with 11 bases of the junction left unmatched. This CDR3 is built from 15 residues.

The chain is built from TRBV5-1 and TRBJ2-3; 7 bases map to TRBD2. The CDR3 is 15 amino acids. V dropped 2 bases and J dropped 0; count of bases not matched to a gene: 3. Per the germline V gene, CDR1 is SGHRS and CDR2 is YFSETQ. CDR3 nucleotide sequence: TGCGCCAGCAGCTTAAGGACTAGTAGCACAGATACGCAGTATTTT. Residues: CASSLRTSSTDTQYF.

The chain recombines TRBV19 with TRBJ2-7; the match to TRBD1 covers 8 bases. Unmatched junction bases numbered 3, after V lost 2 bases and J lost 3 bases. The germline gives CDR1 LNHDA, CDR2 SQIVND (reference sequence). The CDR3 runs to 14 residues. CDR3 nucleotides: TGTGCCAGTAGTATACGACAGGGGTACTACGAGCAGTACTTC. Amino acids: CASSIRQGYYEQYF. The full variable domain, with the rest looked up from reference TRBV19 and TRBJ2-7, is DGGITQSPKYLFRKEGQNVTLSCEQNLNHDAMYWYRQDPGQGLRLIYYSQIVNDFQKGDIAEGYSVSREKKESFPLTVTSAQKNPTAFYLCASSIRQGYYEQYFGPGTRLTVT.

The CDR3 protein is CASSQAGPTYNEQFF. DNA of the CDR3: TGCGCCAGCAGCCAAGCGGGACCGACCTACAATGAGCAGTTCTTC. This sequence joins TRBV4-1 and TRBJ2-1, with D perhaps matching TRBD1 or TRBD2 (5 bases each). V lost 1 base and J 2 bases, leaving 9 bases between the germline ends. The germline CDR1 and CDR2 sequences are MGHRA and YSYEKL. This CDR3 contains 15 residues.

This chain joins TRBV6-1 and TRBJ2-7; 11 bases align to TRBD1. This CDR3 has 15 residues. The V gene's germline CDR1 is MNHNS and CDR2 SASEGT. The trim removed 6 bases at V and 2 bases at J, leaving 6 bases unmatched. CDR3 sequence: CASRGGTGGPYEQYF. In nucleotides, the CDR3 is TGTGCCAGCAGGGGCGGGACAGGGGGTCCCTACGAGCAGTACTTC.

V and J are TRBV7-8 and TRBJ2-3, with TRBD1 identical over 10 bases. From germline, CDR1 is SGHVS and CDR2 FQNEAQ. The CDR3 spans 16 residues. Trimming removed 3 bases from V and 1 base from J; junction bases left unmatched: 4. The CDR3 bases are TGTGCCAGCAGCTTGGGACAGGGGAGAGGCACAGATACGCAGTATTTT. Translation: CASSLGQGRGTDTQYF.

This clone was observed a handful of times. The rearrangement joins TRBV6-1 to TRBJ2-7; 11 nucleotides agree with TRBD1. The CDR3 runs 15 residues. Losses at the gene ends were 1 base for V and 3 bases for J; bases not matched to a gene: 2. Germline CDR1 and CDR2: MNHNS and SASEGT. CDR3 coding DNA: TGTGCCAGCAGTGAAGAAGGGACAGGGGGCTACGAGCAGTACTTC. The encoded protein is CASSEEGTGGYEQYF.

The chain has TRBV28 and TRBJ2-7; a weak D match, TRBD2 (7 bases). The germline V and J ends were trimmed by 2 bases and 0 bases, with 20 bases remaining between them. CDR3 length: 18 amino acids. The germline V gene has CDR1 MDHEN and CDR2 SYDVKM. CDR3 sequence: CASSLPSQGGGSSYEQYF. The CDR3 DNA reads TGTGCCAGCAGTTTACCTAGTCAGGGAGGGGGTAGCTCCTACGAGCAGTACTTC.

The rearrangement links TRBV12-5 to TRBJ1-5; D unclear. The CDR3 consists of 17 residues. Germline values: CDR1 LGHNT, CDR2 FRNRAP. V was cut by 5 bases and J by 1 base, with 18 bases left in between. The CDR3 sequence is CASGPPMNARSNQPQHF. The CDR3 nucleotides are TGTGCTAGTGGTCCCCCCATGAATGCAAGGAGCAATCAGCCCCAGCATTTT.

This chain joins TRBV5-1 and TRBJ1-2, with TRBD1 as a possible D gene (6 bases). This CDR3 is 14 amino acids long. Germline CDR1 is SGHRS and CDR2 is YFSETQ. Trimming stripped 3 bases from V and 5 bases from J, with 14 bases between. CDR3 nucleotides: TGCGCCAGCAGCTCCGCTGGACAGTTTTATGGCTACACCTTC. It is translated as CASSSAGQFYGYTF.

The gene calls are TRBV4-1 and TRBJ2-5; D unresolved. Germline V CDR1 and CDR2: MGHRA, YSYEKL. Deletions cut 2 bases from V and 2 bases from J, with 6 bases between. CDR3 length equals 13 residues. CDR3 in amino acids: CASSQWRQETQYF. CDR3 DNA: TGCGCCAGCAGCCAATGGCGGCAAGAGACCCAGTACTTC.

This clone appeared once. The genes are TRBV5-4 and TRBJ2-3, with D perhaps TRBD1 or TRBD2 (5 bases each). Looked up from germline, CDR1 is SGHNT and CDR2 is YYREEE (reference sequence). Trimming took 4 bases from V and 6 from J, leaving 12 bases between them. The CDR3 contains 13 residues. The CDR3 loop reads CASSRDPLDTQYF. CDR3 DNA sequence: TGTGCCAGCAGCCGGGACCCACTGGATACGCAGTATTTT. Drawing the rest from reference TRBV5-4 and TRBJ2-3, the complete variable domain is ETGVTQSPTHLIKTRGQQVTLRCSSQSGHNTVSWYQQALGQGPQFIFQYYREEENGRGNFPPRFSGLQFPNYSSELNVNALELDDSALYLCASSRDPLDTQYFGPGTRLTVL.

V is TRBV6-1 and J is TRBJ2-5; the D gene is possibly TRBD2 (5 bases). The CDR3 is 14 amino acids. Trimming removed 8 bases at V and 7 bases at J, with 20 bases between. Per the germline V gene, CDR1 is MNHNS and CDR2 is SASEGT. The CDR3 nucleotides read TGTGCCAGCCCTACGACCTCGGGCGAGGGGACCCAGTACTTC. Protein sequence: CASPTTSGEGTQYF.

The rearrangement uses TRBV5-1 and TRBJ2-7; D could derive from TRBD1 or TRBD2 (5 bases each). The V end lost 2 bases, the J end lost 6 bases, and 15 bases lay between the germline ends. This CDR3 has 14 residues. In germline, CDR1 is SGHRS, CDR2 YFSETQ. CDR3: CASSFVKEGSEQYF. The CDR3 DNA reads as TGCGCCAGCAGCTTTGTCAAAGAGGGGAGCGAGCAGTACTTC. The whole variable domain, remainder taken from reference TRBV5-1 and TRBJ2-7, is KAGVTQTPRYLIKTRGQQVTLSCSPISGHRSVSWYQQTPGQGLQFLFEYFSETQRNKGNFPGRFSGRQFSNSRSEMNVSTLELGDSALYLCASSFVKEGSEQYFGPGTRLTVT.

The V call is TRBV11-2, the J call TRBJ1-1, with D possibly TRBD1 on 6 matching bases. The V end was cut by 6 bases, the J end by 4 bases, with 21 bases between. Germline values: CDR1 SGHAT, CDR2 FQNNGV. The CDR3 loop spans 16 amino acids. Here the CDR3 DNA reads TGTGCCAGCAGGGGGGGTAGTCGGAGAGGGGGCACTGAAGCTTTCTTT. This translates into CASRGGSRRGGTEAFF.